Listed below are T cell receptor beta chains from one sample, sequenced in a study of beta chain features in type 1 diabetes. The method was immunoSEQ multiplex PCR; TCRdb's version includes in-frame clones alone and lacks a portion of them. The repertoire holds hundreds of thousands of clones, with roughly 15% as singletons. The sequencing input was naive CD4+ T cells from blood. The receptors stem from a young man in good health. Each CDR3 is given with its conserved first and last residue. D genes are given only for firm matches. Only part of the rows carry a size: once, few, many, or a class if the clone is expanded.

d_call cdr3_length j_call v_call clone_size cdr3_aa cdr3_nt
NA 16 TRBJ2-6 TRBV5-6 few CASSSRQLTGANVLTF TGTGCCAGCAGCTCCAGACAATTAACTGGGGCCAACGTCCTGACTTTC
TRBD1 15 TRBJ2-3 TRBV7-2 few CASSVDRARTDTQYF TGTGCCAGCAGCGTGGACAGGGCACGCACAGATACGCAGTATTTT
NA 14 TRBJ1-2 TRBV12-5 few CASGGGTLGNGYTF TGTGCTAGTGGTGGCGGGACTCTAGGGAATGGCTACACCTTC
TRBD2 15 TRBJ2-2 TRBV2 few CASSATSGSTGELFF TGTGCCAGCAGTGCGACTAGCGGGTCGACCGGGGAGCTGTTTTTT
NA 11 TRBJ2-4 TRBV6-6 few CASSGSPIQYF TGTGCCAGCAGTGGGTCCCCGATTCAGTACTTC
NA 13 TRBJ1-1 TRBV9 few CASSVGRDTEAFF TGTGCCAGCAGCGTAGGTCGGGACACTGAAGCTTTCTTT
NA 14 TRBJ2-7 TRBV5-1 few CASSLGTRGVEQYF TGCGCCAGCAGCTTGGGCACCAGGGGGGTCGAGCAGTACTTC
NA 18 TRBJ2-6 TRBV7-9 few CASSLGNSPLAGANVLTF TGTGCCAGCAGCTTAGGGAACAGTCCTTTGGCGGGGGCCAACGTCCTGACTTTC
NA 14 TRBJ2-2 TRBV2 NA CASMAQVGSGELFF TGTGCCAGCATGGCACAGGTTGGGTCCGGGGAGCTGTTTTTT
NA 12 TRBJ2-1 TRBV7-3 few CASSLTTEEQFF TGTGCCAGCAGTCTCACTACAGAGGAGCAGTTCTTC
NA 15 TRBJ2-7 TRBV28 NA CASSFPTGQGYEQYF TGTGCCAGCAGTTTCCCGACAGGTCAGGGCTACGAGCAGTACTTC
NA 13 TRBJ1-2 TRBV2 few CASSSQGKGGYTF TGTGCCAGCAGTTCCCAGGGGAAAGGGGGCTACACCTTC
TRBD1 15 TRBJ1-2 TRBV19 few CASSGDRGRRYGYTF TGTGCCAGTAGCGGGGACAGGGGTCGTCGCTATGGCTACACCTTC
TRBD1 15 TRBJ1-1 TRBV18 few CASSPRTGPNTEAFF TGTGCCAGCTCACCGCGGACAGGGCCGAACACTGAAGCTTTCTTT
TRBD1 14 TRBJ2-5 TRBV7-2 few CASSSGQGAETQYF TGTGCCAGCAGCTCGGGACAGGGGGCTGAGACCCAGTACTTC
NA 13 TRBJ1-4 TRBV11-2 few CASRKGPAEKLFF TGTGCCAGCAGAAAAGGACCGGCTGAAAAACTGTTTTTT
NA 13 TRBJ2-1 TRBV5-5 few CASSREPTSEQFF TGTGCCAGCAGCAGAGAACCTACGAGTGAGCAGTTCTTC
TRBD2 17 TRBJ2-3 TRBV28 NA CASSSLNRDYRPDTQYF TGTGCCAGCAGTTCGCTCAACCGGGACTATCGGCCAGATACGCAGTATTTT
TRBD2 14 TRBJ2-1 TRBV5-1 few CASSYSGRYNEQFF TGCGCCAGCTCCTATAGCGGGAGGTATAATGAGCAGTTCTTC
NA 13 TRBJ2-5 TRBV14 few CASSRHLMETQYF TGTGCCAGCAGCCGACACTTGATGGAGACCCAGTACTTC
NA 13 TRBJ1-2 TRBV5-1 NA CASSLVENYGYTF TGCGCCAGCAGCTTGGTAGAGAACTATGGCTACACCTTC
TRBD1 14 TRBJ1-2 TRBV5-1 NA CASSLGQGRYGYTF TGCGCCAGCAGCTTGGGACAGGGCCGCTATGGCTACACCTTC
NA 13 TRBJ1-2 TRBV25-1 NA CASQLNQGYGYTF TGTGCCAGTCAATTAAACCAGGGATATGGCTACACCTTC